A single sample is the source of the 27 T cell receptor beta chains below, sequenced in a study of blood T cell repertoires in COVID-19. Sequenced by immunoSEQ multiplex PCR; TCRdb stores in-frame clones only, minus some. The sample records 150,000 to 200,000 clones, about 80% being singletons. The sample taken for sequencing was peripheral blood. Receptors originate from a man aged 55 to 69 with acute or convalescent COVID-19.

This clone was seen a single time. CDR3 sequence reads: CASSQMGTGSSYEQYF. CDR3 DNA sequence: TGTGCCAGCAGCCAAATGGGGACCGGGAGCTCCTACGAGCAGTACTTC. This chain uses TRBV5-4 with TRBJ2-7, with D perhaps TRBD2 (6 bases). Germline CDR1 reads SGHNT; CDR2 reads YYREEE (reference sequence). Trimming cost V 4 bases and J 0 bases, with 17 bases left between them. The CDR3 contains 16 residues.

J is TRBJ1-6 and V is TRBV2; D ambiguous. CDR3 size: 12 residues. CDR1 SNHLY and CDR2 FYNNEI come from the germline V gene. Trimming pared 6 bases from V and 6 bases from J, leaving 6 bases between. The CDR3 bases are TGTGCCAGCAGCTCTACTAATTCACCCCTCCACTTT. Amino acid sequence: CASSSTNSPLHF.

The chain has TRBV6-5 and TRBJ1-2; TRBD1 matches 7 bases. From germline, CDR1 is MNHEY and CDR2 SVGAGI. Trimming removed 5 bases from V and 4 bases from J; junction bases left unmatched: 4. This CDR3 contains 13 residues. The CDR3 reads CASSLTGTYGYTF. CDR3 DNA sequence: TGTGCCAGCAGTCTGACAGGGACCTATGGCTACACCTTC.

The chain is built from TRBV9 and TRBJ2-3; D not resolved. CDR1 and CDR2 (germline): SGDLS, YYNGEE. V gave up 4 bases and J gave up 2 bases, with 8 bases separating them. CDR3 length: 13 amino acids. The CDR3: CASSWLFTDTQYF. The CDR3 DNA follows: TGTGCCAGCAGCTGGCTTTTCACAGATACGCAGTATTTT.

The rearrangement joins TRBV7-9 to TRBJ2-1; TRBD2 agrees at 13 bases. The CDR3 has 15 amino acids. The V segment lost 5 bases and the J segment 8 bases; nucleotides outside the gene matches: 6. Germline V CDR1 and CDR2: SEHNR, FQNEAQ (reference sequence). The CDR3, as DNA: TGTGCCAGCAGCGACCGACTAGCGGGAGGCTATGAGCAGTTCTTC. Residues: CASSDRLAGGYEQFF.

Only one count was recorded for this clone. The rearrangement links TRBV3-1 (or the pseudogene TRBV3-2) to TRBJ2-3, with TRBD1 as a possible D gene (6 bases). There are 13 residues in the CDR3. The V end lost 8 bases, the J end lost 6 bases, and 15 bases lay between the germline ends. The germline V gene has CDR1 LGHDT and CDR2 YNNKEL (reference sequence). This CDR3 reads CASGTGPRDTQYF. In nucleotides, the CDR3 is TGTGCCAGCGGAACAGGGCCCCGGGATACGCAGTATTTT.

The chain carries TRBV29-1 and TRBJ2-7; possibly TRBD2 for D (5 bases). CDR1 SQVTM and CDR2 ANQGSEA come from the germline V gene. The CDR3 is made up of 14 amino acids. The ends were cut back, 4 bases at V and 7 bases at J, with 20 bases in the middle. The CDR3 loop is CSVGGLAARWEQYF. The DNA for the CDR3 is TGCAGCGTTGGAGGACTGGCGGCTCGCTGGGAGCAGTACTTC.

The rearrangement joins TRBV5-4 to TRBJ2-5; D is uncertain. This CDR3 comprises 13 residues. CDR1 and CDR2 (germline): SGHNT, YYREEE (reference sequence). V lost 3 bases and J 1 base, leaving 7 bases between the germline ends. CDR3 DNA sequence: TGTGCCAGCAGCTCGCCTAGCCAAGAGACCCAGTACTTC. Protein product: CASSSPSQETQYF.

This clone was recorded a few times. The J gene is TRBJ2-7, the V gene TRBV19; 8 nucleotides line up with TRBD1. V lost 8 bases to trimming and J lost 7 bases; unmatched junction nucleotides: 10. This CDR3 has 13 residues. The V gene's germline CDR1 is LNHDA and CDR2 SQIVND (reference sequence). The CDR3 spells CASSQGAPGEQYF. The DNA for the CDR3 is TGTGCCAGTTCTCAGGGGGCACCAGGGGAGCAGTACTTC.

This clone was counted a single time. This CDR3 is CAWTRGPYRSTDTQYF. As DNA, the CDR3 is TGTGCCTGGACAAGGGGCCCCTACCGTAGCACAGATACGCAGTATTTT. The chain recombines TRBV30 with TRBJ2-3, with D maybe TRBD1 (5 bases). This CDR3 is 16 amino acids long. With 4 bases removed from V and 0 bases from J, the gap between germline ends came to 17 bases. The germline V gene has CDR1 GTSNPN and CDR2 SVGIG (reference sequence).

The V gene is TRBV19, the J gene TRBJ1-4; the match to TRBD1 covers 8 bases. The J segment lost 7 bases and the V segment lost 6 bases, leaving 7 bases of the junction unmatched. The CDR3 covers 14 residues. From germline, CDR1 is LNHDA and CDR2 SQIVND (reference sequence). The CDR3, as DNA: TGTGCCAGTAGCGGGACAGGAAGGGGTGAAAAACTGTTTTTT. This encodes CASSGTGRGEKLFF.

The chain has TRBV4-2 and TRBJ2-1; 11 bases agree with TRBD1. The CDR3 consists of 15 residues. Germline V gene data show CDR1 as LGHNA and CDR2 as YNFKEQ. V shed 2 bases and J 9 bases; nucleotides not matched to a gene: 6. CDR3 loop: CASSQTGQGAGEQFF. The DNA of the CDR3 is TGTGCCAGCAGCCAAACCGGACAGGGGGCCGGTGAGCAGTTCTTC.

As DNA, the CDR3 is TGTGCCAGTAGTACCCACGGACAGGGTAAAACAGATACGCAGTATTTT. Its translation: CASSTHGQGKTDTQYF. This chain joins TRBV19 and TRBJ2-3; 8 bases align to TRBD1. J gave up 3 bases and V 4 bases, and 9 bases lay outside the gene matches. This CDR3 comprises 16 residues. Germline V gene sequence: CDR1 LNHDA, CDR2 SQIVND (reference sequence). The whole variable domain, filled in from reference TRBV19 and TRBJ2-3, reads DGGITQSPKYLFRKEGQNVTLSCEQNLNHDAMYWYRQDPGQGLRLIYYSQIVNDFQKGDIAEGYSVSREKKESFPLTVTSAQKNPTAFYLCASSTHGQGKTDTQYFGPGTRLTVL.

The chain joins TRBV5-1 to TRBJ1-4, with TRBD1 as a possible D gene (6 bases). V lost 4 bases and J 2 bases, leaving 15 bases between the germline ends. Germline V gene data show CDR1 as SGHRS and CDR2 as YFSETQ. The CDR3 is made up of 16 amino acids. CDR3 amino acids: CASSTQGGETNEKLFF. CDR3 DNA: TGCGCCAGCAGCACACAGGGAGGGGAGACTAATGAAAAACTGTTTTTT.

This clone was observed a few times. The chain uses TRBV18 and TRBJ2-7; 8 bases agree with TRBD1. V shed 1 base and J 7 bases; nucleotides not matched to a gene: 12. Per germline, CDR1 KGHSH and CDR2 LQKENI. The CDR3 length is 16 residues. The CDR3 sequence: CASSPLQDRVSGEQYF. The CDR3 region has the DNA TGTGCCAGCTCACCACTCCAGGACAGGGTGTCGGGGGAGCAGTACTTC.

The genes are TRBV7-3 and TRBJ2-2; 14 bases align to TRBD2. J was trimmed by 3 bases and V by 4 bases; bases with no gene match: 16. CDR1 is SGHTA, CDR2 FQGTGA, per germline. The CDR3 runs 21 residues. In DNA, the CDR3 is TGTGCCAGCAGCTCTGGCCGATTCCAGACTAGCGGGAGGGCCCACACCGGGGAGCTGTTTTTT. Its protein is CASSSGRFQTSGRAHTGELFF.

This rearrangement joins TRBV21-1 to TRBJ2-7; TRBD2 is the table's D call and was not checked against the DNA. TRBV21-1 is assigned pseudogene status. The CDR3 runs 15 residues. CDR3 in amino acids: CASSSMNGVPYEQYF. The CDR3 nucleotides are TGTGCCAGCAGCTCAATGAACGGTGTGCCCTACGAGCAGTACTTC.

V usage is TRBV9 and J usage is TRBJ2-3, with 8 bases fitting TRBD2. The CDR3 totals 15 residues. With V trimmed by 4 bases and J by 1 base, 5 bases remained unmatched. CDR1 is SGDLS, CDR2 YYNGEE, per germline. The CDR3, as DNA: TGTGCCAGCAGCCCGCTAGCGGGTGGCACAGATACGCAGTATTTT. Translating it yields CASSPLAGGTDTQYF.

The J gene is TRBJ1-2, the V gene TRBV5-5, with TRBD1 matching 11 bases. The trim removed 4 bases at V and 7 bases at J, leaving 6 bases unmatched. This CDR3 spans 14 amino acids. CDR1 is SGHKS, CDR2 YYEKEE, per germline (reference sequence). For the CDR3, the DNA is TGTGCCAGCAGCGTAGGACAGGGGGCGCCTGGCTACACCTTC. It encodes CASSVGQGAPGYTF.

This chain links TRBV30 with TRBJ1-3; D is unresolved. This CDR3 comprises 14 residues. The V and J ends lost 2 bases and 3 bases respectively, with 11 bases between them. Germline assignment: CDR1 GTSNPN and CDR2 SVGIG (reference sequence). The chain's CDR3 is CAWSRRSGGNTIYF. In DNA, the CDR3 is TGTGCCTGGAGTCGCCGCTCCGGTGGAAACACCATATATTTT.

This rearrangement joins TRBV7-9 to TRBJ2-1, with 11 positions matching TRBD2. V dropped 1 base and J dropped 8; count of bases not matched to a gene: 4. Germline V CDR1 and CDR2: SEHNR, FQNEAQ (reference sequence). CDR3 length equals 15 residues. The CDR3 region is CASSLDGTSGHEQFF. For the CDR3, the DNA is TGTGCCAGCAGCTTAGACGGGACTAGCGGCCATGAGCAGTTCTTC.

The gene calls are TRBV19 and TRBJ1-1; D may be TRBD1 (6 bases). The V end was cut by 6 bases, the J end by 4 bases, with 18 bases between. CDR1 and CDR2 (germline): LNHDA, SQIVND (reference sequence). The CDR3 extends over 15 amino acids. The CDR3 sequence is CASSLSLQGRTEAFF. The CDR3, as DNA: TGTGCCAGTAGCCTATCCTTACAGGGCCGCACTGAAGCTTTCTTT.

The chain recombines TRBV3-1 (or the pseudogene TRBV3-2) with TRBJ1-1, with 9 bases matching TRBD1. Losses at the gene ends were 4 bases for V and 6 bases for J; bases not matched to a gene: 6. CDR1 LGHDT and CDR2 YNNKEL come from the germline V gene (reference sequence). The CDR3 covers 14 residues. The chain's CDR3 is CASSPRTGVPEAFF. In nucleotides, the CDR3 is TGTGCCAGCAGCCCCAGGACAGGGGTACCTGAAGCTTTCTTT.

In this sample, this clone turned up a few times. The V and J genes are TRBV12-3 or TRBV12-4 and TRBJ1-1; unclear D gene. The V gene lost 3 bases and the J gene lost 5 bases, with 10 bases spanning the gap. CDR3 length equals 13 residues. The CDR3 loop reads CASSLGEGTEAFF. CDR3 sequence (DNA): TGTGCCAGCAGTTTGGGAGAAGGTACTGAAGCTTTCTTT.

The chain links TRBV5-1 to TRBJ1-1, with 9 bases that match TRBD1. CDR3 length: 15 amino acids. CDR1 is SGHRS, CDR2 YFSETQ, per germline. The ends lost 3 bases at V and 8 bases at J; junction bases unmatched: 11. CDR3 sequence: CASSSRTGEEVEAFF. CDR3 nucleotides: TGCGCCAGCAGCTCGCGGACAGGGGAAGAAGTGGAAGCTTTCTTT.

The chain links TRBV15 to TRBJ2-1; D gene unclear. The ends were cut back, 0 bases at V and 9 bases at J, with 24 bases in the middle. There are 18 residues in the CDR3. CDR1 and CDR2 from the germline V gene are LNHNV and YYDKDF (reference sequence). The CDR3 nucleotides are TGTGCCACCAGCAGAGATTCCCTTCGAACGGTCTTCGGTAGTGAGCAGTTCTTC. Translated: CATSRDSLRTVFGSEQFF.

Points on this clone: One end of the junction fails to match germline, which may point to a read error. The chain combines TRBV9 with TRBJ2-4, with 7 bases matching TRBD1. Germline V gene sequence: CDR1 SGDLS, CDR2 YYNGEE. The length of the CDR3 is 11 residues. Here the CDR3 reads CASSVRDSSQW. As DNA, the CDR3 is TGTGCCAGCAGCGTACGGGACAGCTCGCAGTGG. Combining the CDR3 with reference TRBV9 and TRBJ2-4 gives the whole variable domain DSGVTQTPKHLITATGQRVTLRCSPRSGDLSVYWYQQSLDQGLQFLIQYYNGEERAKGNILERFSAQQFPDLHSELNLSSLELGDSALYFCASSVRDSSQWGAGTRLSVL.